This record looks at one T cell receptor beta chain sequence and its context. Using RNA transcripts, the TCR beta CDR3 regions were amplified. After a first-round RT-PCR with HTBI primers, a second-round multiplex PCR was run. TCRdb used MiXCR to reprocess the multiplex PCR reads, holding one entry per CDR3 protein. In the table there are roughly 1.1 million distinct CDR3 sequences, 36% of which are singletons. This sample is part of a study of Graves' ophthalmopathy and Graves' hyperthyroidism. CDR1 and CDR2 (germline): SGHVS, FQNEAQ. The CDR3 has 17 residues. The V segment lost 5 bases and the J segment 1 base; nucleotides outside the gene matches: 7.

The specimen sequenced was peripheral blood or thyroid tissue (not recorded which). This clonotype was sampled from an adult man with Graves' hyperthyroidism. The rearrangement links TRBV7-8 to TRBJ2-2; 10 bases are shared with TRBD2. The CDR3 sequence is CASSPSGRALNTGELFF. DNA of the CDR3: TGTGCCAGCAGCCCCAGCGGGAGGGCCCTGAACACCGGGGAGCTGTTTTTT.